This T cell receptor (beta chain) was documented in a study of cytomegalovirus exposure and HLA in healthy donors. Study results and caveats: Most TCR sequences were seen very rarely across donors, but some public TCRs occurred in many.

The study ran its PCR with 60 Vbeta and 13 Jbeta primers. The data were produced by immunoSEQ multiplex PCR, yet TCRdb's version contains in-frame clones alone and is incomplete. The data show some 120,000 clones, roughly four fifths seen once. With regard to this clone: Its antigen is as yet unknown.

The material sequenced was PBMCs. The receptor was isolated from a male donor in good health and CMV-seropositive.

The CDR3 spells CASSPTVTYNEQFF. The CDR3 nucleotides are TGTGCCAGCAGCCCGACAGTTACCTACAATGAGCAGTTCTTC. The rearrangement uses TRBV5-6 and TRBJ2-1; a weak D match, TRBD1 (5 bases). The V gene's germline CDR1 is SGHDT and CDR2 YYEEEE. This CDR3 is built from 14 residues. V gave up 4 bases and J gave up 2 bases, with 10 bases separating them.